A single sample gave rise to the 28 T cell receptor beta chains below, sequenced in a study of regulatory T cells in long-lasting Graves disease. Sample time point: persistent/refractory GD, antithyroid drugs over 5 years with positive TRAb. PBMCs were the source of the RNA used for TCR sequencing. Relying on iRepertoire HTBI primers and Arm-PCR of CDR3 regions, the team built TCR beta libraries. A single record per CDR3 protein comes from TCRdb applying MiXCR to the multiplex PCR reads. The table has approximately 400,000 distinct CDR3 sequences, less than 25% seen once. Sequenced here: peripheral blood mononuclear cells (PBMCs), sampled when the disease was refractory, from a patient treated with antithyroid drugs. These receptors all stem from a female donor with Graves disease.

This clonotype was recorded at least ten times. This rearrangement joins TRBV2 to TRBJ1-1; D gene unclear. The CDR3 has 14 amino acids. Germline values: CDR1 SNHLY, CDR2 FYNNEI. V shed 4 bases and J shed 1 base, with 10 bases lying between them. The CDR3 DNA follows: TGTGCCAGCAGTGTGTTCCGGGCGAACACTGAAGCTTTCTTT. Protein sequence: CASSVFRANTEAFF.

Ten or more counts support this clonotype. The chain links TRBV2 to TRBJ1-1, with D uncertain. The V and J ends lost 2 bases and 4 bases respectively, with 8 bases between them. CDR3 length equals 13 residues. Germline V CDR1 and CDR2: SNHLY, FYNNEI. This chain's CDR3 is CASSERWGTEAFF. CDR3 coding DNA: TGTGCCAGCAGTGAAAGGTGGGGCACTGAAGCTTTCTTT. The variable domain in full, completed from reference TRBV2 and TRBJ1-1, reads EPEVTQTPSHQVTQMGQEVILRCVPISNHLYFYWYRQILGQKVEFLVSFYNNEISEKSEIFDDQFSVERPDGSNFTLKIRSTKLEDSAMYFCASSERWGTEAFFGQGTRLTVV.

This clonotype was found a few times. This chain joins TRBV6-1 and TRBJ2-5; 9 bases line up with TRBD1. Per germline, CDR1 MNHNS and CDR2 SASEGT. With 6 bases clipped from V and 1 base from J, the junction kept 12 bases outside the gene matches. The CDR3 sequence is 17 residues long. The CDR3 DNA reads TGTGCCAGCAGCCGATACGAAGACAGGGGGGTCCAAGAGACCCAGTACTTC. It codes for CASSRYEDRGVQETQYF.

The chain has TRBV6-5 and TRBJ2-7; 10 nucleotides match TRBD2. Germline V gene data show CDR1 as MNHEY and CDR2 as SVGAGI. The CDR3 has 15 residues. Trimming at V came to 0 bases and at J to 4 bases, leaving 3 bases not matched to a gene. CDR3 region: CASSYSSGRDYEQYF. The CDR3 coding sequence is TGTGCCAGCAGTTACTCAAGCGGGAGGGATTACGAGCAGTACTTC.

The chain has TRBV3-1 and TRBJ2-5; 9 bases match TRBD1. The V segment lost 4 bases and the J segment 4 bases; nucleotides outside the gene matches: 7. This CDR3 is 15 amino acids long. Germline loops: CDR1 LGHDT, CDR2 YNNKEL (reference sequence). The CDR3 nucleotides read TGTGCCAGCAGCCCGGGACAGGGTACCGGAGAGACCCAGTACTTC. Protein sequence: CASSPGQGTGETQYF.

This clonotype was found a few times. The CDR3 DNA follows: TGCAGTGCTTGGACAGGGTTCGAGATAGGGAATCAGCCCCAGCATTTT. Translated: CSAWTGFEIGNQPQHF. The chain combines TRBV20-1 with TRBJ1-5; TRBD1 aligns across 8 bases. Germline CDR1 reads DFQATT; CDR2 reads SNEGSKA (reference sequence). There are 16 residues in the CDR3. The V segment lost 5 bases and the J segment 4 bases; nucleotides outside the gene matches: 13.

This clonotype was observed many times. CDR3 DNA sequence: TGTGCCAGCAGTCCCTCCGGACAGTCCTACGAGCAGTACTTC. Encoded protein: CASSPSGQSYEQYF. The J gene is TRBJ2-7, the V gene TRBV28; D might be TRBD1 (6 bases). The CDR3 loop spans 14 amino acids. The germline V gene encodes CDR1 MDHEN and CDR2 SYDVKM. V lost 5 bases and J 1 base, leaving 12 bases between the germline ends.

The chain links TRBV7-3 to TRBJ1-1; no clear D gene. V was clipped by 5 bases and J by 3 bases, with 10 bases between them. The CDR3 is 13 residues long. The germline CDR1 and CDR2 sequences are SGHTA and FQGTGA. The CDR3 sequence is CASSPQWDTEAFF. Here the CDR3 DNA reads TGTGCCAGCAGCCCGCAGTGGGACACTGAAGCTTTCTTT.

The sample holds many counts of this clonotype. This rearrangement joins TRBV29-1 to TRBJ1-2; TRBD1 aligns across 10 bases. The CDR3 is 12 amino acids. Germline V gene data show CDR1 as SQVTM and CDR2 as ANQGSEA. Trimming took 7 bases from V and 6 from J; bases not matched to a gene: 5. The chain's CDR3 is CSARQGADGYTF. In nucleotides, the CDR3 is TGCAGCGCAAGACAGGGGGCGGATGGCTACACCTTC.

V and J are TRBV19 and TRBJ2-7, with 7 bases fitting TRBD1. The germline CDR1 and CDR2 sequences are LNHDA and SQIVND (reference sequence). The CDR3 runs to 13 residues. Germline trimming cut 10 bases from V and 3 bases from J; bases unmatched to any gene: 9. In nucleotides, the CDR3 is TGTGCCACCGCCTCGGGACAGCTCTACGAGCAGTACTTC. It yields the protein CATASGQLYEQYF.

This chain joins TRBV11-2 and TRBJ2-3; D gene uncertain. Germline V CDR1 and CDR2: SGHAT, FQNNGV. Trimming took 1 base from V and 4 from J, leaving 12 bases between them. The CDR3 runs 15 residues. The CDR3 nucleotides are TGTGCCAGCAGCTTAGCCGGGTTGGCACCAGATACGCAGTATTTT. This translates into CASSLAGLAPDTQYF.

There are many counts of this clonotype. This chain uses TRBV5-1 with TRBJ2-2, with TRBD1 matching over 7 bases. In germline, CDR1 is SGHRS, CDR2 YFSETQ. The CDR3 has 16 residues. The V gene end was trimmed by 0 bases and the J gene end by 0 bases; junction bases not matched to a gene: 2. CDR3 nucleotides: TGCGCCAGCAGCTTGGAACAGGGGCCGAACACCGGGGAGCTGTTTTTT. It codes for CASSLEQGPNTGELFF.

Remarks on this clonotype: This may arise from a read error, as a much more abundant clone is one base away. The chain links TRBV29-1 to TRBJ2-7; maybe TRBD1 (5 bases). Germline values: CDR1 SQVTM, CDR2 ANQGSEA. The CDR3 extends over 13 amino acids. The V gene lost 6 bases and the J gene lost 2 bases, with 14 bases spanning the gap. CDR3 in amino acids: CSVKVGEAYEQYF. CDR3 coding DNA: TGCAGCGTCAAAGTAGGGGAAGCCTACGAGCAGTACTTC.

This clonotype showed up many times. This chain links TRBV6-2 or TRBV6-3 with TRBJ2-7; weak D call: TRBD1 (5 bases). Germline V gene lookup returns CDR1 MNHEY and CDR2 SVGEGT. Trimming removed 1 base at V and 5 bases at J, with 18 bases between. CDR3 length equals 16 residues. CDR3 amino acids: CASSYLGVSGQDEQYF. DNA of the CDR3: TGTGCCAGCAGTTACTTAGGGGTTTCAGGGCAAGACGAGCAGTACTTC.

The chain employs TRBV27 and TRBJ2-7; D unresolved. The CDR3 extends over 16 amino acids. The V end was cut by 5 bases, the J end by 3 bases, with 20 bases between. Germline V gene lookup returns CDR1 MNHEY and CDR2 SMNVEV (reference sequence). The CDR3 here is CASSHHPTTSLYEQYF. In DNA, the CDR3 is TGTGCCAGCAGTCATCACCCCACAACTTCCCTCTACGAGCAGTACTTC.

The sample holds a few counts of this clonotype. V and J are TRBV7-9 and TRBJ1-4; D uncertain. The CDR3 extends over 15 amino acids. With 1 base removed from V and 0 bases from J, the gap between germline ends came to 6 bases. CDR1 is SEHNR and CDR2 is FQNEAQ in the germline V gene (reference sequence). The DNA of the CDR3 is TGTGCCAGCAGCTTAGGAGCAGCAACTAATGAAAAACTGTTTTTT. It specifies CASSLGAATNEKLFF.

The sample holds a few counts of this clonotype. This chain joins TRBV6-5 and TRBJ2-6; 9 bases align to TRBD2. Germline CDR1 is MNHEY and CDR2 is SVGAGI. The CDR3 covers 17 residues. V was clipped by 4 bases and J by 0 bases; unmatched bases: 4. DNA of the CDR3: TGTGCCAGCAGTTCTAGCGGGGTAAACTCTGGGGCCAACGTCCTGACTTTC. It is translated as CASSSSGVNSGANVLTF.

This clonotype was seen more than once but under ten times. V is TRBV11-1 and J is TRBJ2-1, with 10 bases lining up with TRBD2. The CDR3 runs to 17 residues. Trimming took 1 base from V and 3 from J; bases not matched to a gene: 6. Per the germline V gene, CDR1 is SGHAT and CDR2 is FQDESV (reference sequence). Here the CDR3 DNA reads TGTGCCAGCAGCTTAGGAGCGGGGGGGCCCAACTACAATGAGCAGTTCTTC. Its translation: CASSLGAGGPNYNEQFF.

V and J are TRBV7-9 and TRBJ2-7; D gene uncertain. The CDR3 is 15 residues long. CDR1 SEHNR and CDR2 FQNEAQ come from the germline V gene (reference sequence). Trimming took off 1 base at V and 0 bases at J, with 10 bases between the two ends. CDR3 sequence: CASSLGSETSYEQYF. CDR3 coding DNA: TGTGCCAGCAGCTTAGGATCAGAAACCTCCTACGAGCAGTACTTC.

This chain joins TRBV6-1 and TRBJ2-1, with D possibly being TRBD1 or TRBD2 (5 bases each). The germline V gene encodes CDR1 MNHNS and CDR2 SASEGT. The CDR3 totals 17 residues. The V and J ends lost 8 bases and 3 bases respectively, with 23 bases between them. The CDR3 coding sequence is TGTGCCAGCGGCTCGGGGCTAATAGGTGGGAGCTACAATGAGCAGTTCTTC. Translated: CASGSGLIGGSYNEQFF.

In this sample, this clonotype turned up many times. The chain joins TRBV6-1 to TRBJ1-1; D perhaps matches TRBD1 (5 bases). The CDR3 has 14 amino acids. V was pared by 7 bases and J by 0 bases, with 12 bases between. CDR1 and CDR2 (germline): MNHNS, SASEGT. CDR3 residues: CASIARALNTEAFF. CDR3 in DNA: TGTGCCAGCATTGCCAGGGCATTGAACACTGAAGCTTTCTTT.

This chain joins TRBV11-2 and TRBJ2-1, with D unclear. The germline V gene has CDR1 SGHAT and CDR2 FQNNGV. The CDR3 spans 15 residues. The V gene lost 5 bases and the J gene lost 5 bases, with 16 bases spanning the gap. The CDR3 is CASSRLKGAHNEQFF. CDR3 nucleotides: TGTGCCAGCAGCCGCCTAAAAGGAGCGCACAATGAGCAGTTCTTC.

This clonotype was found many times. DNA of the CDR3: TGTGCCAGCAGTGATCTACTAGCGGGGGACCAAGAGACCCAGTACTTC. Translated, it gives CASSDLLAGDQETQYF. The rearrangement uses TRBV2 and TRBJ2-5; TRBD2 matches 11 bases. The trim removed 3 bases at V and 0 bases at J, leaving 3 bases unmatched. This CDR3 contains 16 residues. CDR1 SNHLY and CDR2 FYNNEI come from the germline V gene.

J is TRBJ2-7 and V is TRBV7-9; 9 bases match TRBD2. The CDR3 has 15 residues. V was pared by 2 bases and J by 2 bases, with 4 bases of the junction left unmatched. Looked up from germline, CDR1 is SEHNR and CDR2 is FQNEAQ (reference sequence). The chain's CDR3 is CASSLTAGGPYEQYF. The CDR3 DNA follows: TGTGCCAGCAGCTTAACAGCGGGAGGCCCCTACGAGCAGTACTTC.

This clonotype was seen only once. This sequence may be a read error, since a much larger clone differs from it by one base. The chain recombines TRBV7-2 with TRBJ1-4, with TRBD1 matching 10 bases. The junction had 6 bases not matched to a gene; V was cut back by 7 bases and J by 7 bases. Germline CDR1 and CDR2: SGHTA and FQGNSA. The CDR3 contains 14 residues. In DNA form, the CDR3 reads TGTGCCAGCATCCCTAGGACAGGGGGTGAAAAACTGTTTTTT. It yields the protein CASIPRTGGEKLFF.

Notes on this clonotype: A single base separates this from a much larger clone, so it may be a read error. The chain recombines TRBV7-2 with TRBJ2-4; weak D call: TRBD2 (5 bases). CDR1 is SGHTA and CDR2 is FQGNSA in the germline V gene. The CDR3 has 16 amino acids. Trimming shortened V by 8 bases and J by 0 bases, and 17 bases separated the two germline ends. CDR3 nucleotides: TGTGCCAGCGGCTCCACGTCCGGGAAAGCCAAAAACATTCAGTACTTC. Encoded protein: CASGSTSGKAKNIQYF.

The chain couples TRBV27 to TRBJ1-2; D is ambiguous. The V end lost 1 base, the J end lost 8 bases, and 14 bases lay between the germline ends. The CDR3 runs to 14 residues. Germline CDR1 reads MNHEY; CDR2 reads SMNVEV (reference sequence). The CDR3 loop is CASSLLSGVGGYTF. The CDR3 DNA follows: TGTGCCAGCAGTTTATTATCCGGGGTTGGAGGCTACACCTTC.

V and J are TRBV30 and TRBJ1-1, with 7 bases that match TRBD1. The CDR3 contains 15 residues. CDR1 and CDR2 from the germline V gene are GTSNPN and SVGIG (reference sequence). Trimming at V came to 2 bases and at J to 3 bases, leaving 9 bases not matched to a gene. The CDR3 region has the DNA TGTGCCTGGAGTCCCCGGGGACAGAAGGACACTGAAGCTTTCTTT. The encoded protein is CAWSPRGQKDTEAFF.